This T cell receptor (beta chain) came from a study of blood T cell repertoires in COVID-19. Assay used: immunoSEQ multiplex PCR; TCRdb lists only in-frame clones, some missing. This sample has about 300,000 clones, with approximately 90% found just once. Adults between about 18 and 89 years of age took part from about 24 US areas. The TCR sequence derives from a young man who had recovered from COVID-19. The source material was PBMCs or T cells enriched from blood (not recorded which).

CDR3 sequence reads: CSASPAGESRYTDTQYF. The CDR3 DNA follows: TGCAGTGCTAGTCCTGCGGGGGAGAGCCGTTACACAGATACGCAGTATTTT. The chain is built from TRBV20-1 and TRBJ2-3; 7 bases match TRBD2. This CDR3 spans 17 amino acids. The V segment lost 3 bases and the J segment 2 bases; nucleotides outside the gene matches: 14. CDR1 and CDR2 (germline): DFQATT, SNEGSKA (reference sequence).